Detailed here is one T cell receptor (beta chain). This sample was taken from a study of blood T cell repertoires in COVID-19. Study as a whole: Acute and convalescent COVID-19 specimens originated in the United States, Italy and Spain.

Authors' processing steps: Estimation of nucleated cell counts was performed using reference gene primer amplification. Assay: immunoSEQ multiplex PCR; the TCRdb copy retains only in-frame clones and omits some. That table gives V, J and clone size, and the DNA gave D and trimming. This sample has approximately 92,000 clones, with 82% found just once. This CDR3 has 16 amino acids. The germline CDR1 and CDR2 sequences are GTSNPN and SVGIG (reference sequence). The germline V and J ends were trimmed by 5 bases and 4 bases, with 24 bases remaining between them. This rearrangement joins TRBV30 to TRBJ2-7; perhaps TRBD2 as D (7 bases). The sequence derives from a man at least 80 years old with acute or convalescent COVID-19. Material for sequencing was peripheral blood. CDR3 in DNA: TGTGCCTGGGACAGCCACTTCTCGGGGGGCATATACGAGCAGTACTTC. This encodes CAWDSHFSGGIYEQYF.